A single sample gave rise to the 13 T cell receptor beta chains below, sequenced in a study of Ad26.COV2.S vaccination and SARS-CoV-2 variants. The data were produced by immunoSEQ multiplex PCR, yet TCRdb's version contains in-frame clones alone and is incomplete. This sample has about 320,000 clones, with roughly 84% found just once. The treatment is: about 20 received Ad26.COV2.S at low or high dose, single or two shots; roughly 5 received placebo; per-sample allocation not given. Specimen acquisition occurred on day 63 following the initial vaccine or placebo injection. This material consisted of peripheral blood, taken in a trial of Ad26.COV2.S vaccine versus placebo. These receptors originate from a person aged 18-60 years who received the Ad26.COV2.S COVID-19 vaccine or a placebo.

V gene TRBV5-4 combines with J gene TRBJ2-5, with D maybe TRBD2 (5 bases). The CDR3 covers 15 residues. Germline lookup yields CDR1 SGHNT and CDR2 YYREEE (reference sequence). V lost 4 bases and J 4 bases, leaving 17 bases between the germline ends. CDR3 DNA sequence: TGTGCCAGCAGCCTCCAGGTCGCGGCGGGAGAGACCCAGTACTTC. It yields the protein CASSLQVAAGETQYF.

This chain joins TRBV5-1 and TRBJ2-1; D not certain. CDR3 length: 17 amino acids. V shed 1 base and J shed 7 bases, with 21 bases lying between them. The germline V gene has CDR1 SGHRS and CDR2 YFSETQ. The CDR3 nucleotides read TGCGCCAGCAGCTTGCTGGCAGCCTCATCAACTTCGAATGAGCAGTTCTTC. It specifies CASSLLAASSTSNEQFF.

The chain recombines TRBV5-1 with TRBJ1-1; tentative D call: TRBD1 (5 bases). V was trimmed by 0 bases and J by 5 bases, leaving 17 bases between them. The germline CDR1 and CDR2 sequences are SGHRS and YFSETQ. This CDR3 is built from 16 residues. CDR3 region: CASSLGAGKVETEAFF. The CDR3 DNA reads as TGCGCCAGCAGCTTGGGAGCAGGGAAGGTGGAGACTGAAGCTTTCTTT.

This clone has only a few counts. This rearrangement joins TRBV5-1 to TRBJ1-2; D is unclear. The germline V gene has CDR1 SGHRS and CDR2 YFSETQ. CDR3 length: 13 residues. The germline V and J ends were trimmed by 4 bases and 0 bases, with 7 bases remaining between them. CDR3 residues: CASSPIANYGYTF. The DNA of the CDR3 is TGCGCCAGCAGCCCAATAGCTAACTATGGCTACACCTTC.

The chain couples TRBV7-9 to TRBJ1-4; TRBD1 agrees at 8 bases. CDR3 size: 15 residues. Germline assignment: CDR1 SEHNR and CDR2 FQNEAQ (reference sequence). The J segment lost 1 base and the V segment lost 5 bases, leaving 3 bases of the junction unmatched. The CDR3: CASSPTGETNEKLFF. CDR3 bases: TGTGCCAGCAGCCCGACAGGGGAAACTAATGAAAAACTGTTTTTT.

The chain is built from TRBV5-5 and TRBJ1-2; D unclear. Trimming stripped 0 bases from V and 3 bases from J, with 9 bases between. This CDR3 has 14 amino acids. Per germline, CDR1 SGHKS and CDR2 YYEKEE (reference sequence). CDR3 nucleotide sequence: TGTGCCAGCAGCTTGGCTGCAGCTGACTATGGCTACACCTTC. It translates to CASSLAAADYGYTF.

This sequence joins TRBV12-3 or TRBV12-4 and TRBJ1-2; TRBD1 matches at 7 bases. The CDR3 is made up of 13 amino acids. J gave up 1 base and V 4 bases, and 0 bases lay outside the gene matches. The CDR3 bases are TGTGCCAGCAGTTACAGGGGTAACTATGGCTACACCTTC. Translation gives CASSYRGNYGYTF.

This clone appeared a few times. The chain recombines TRBV7-2 with TRBJ1-1; D possibly corresponds to TRBD1 (6 bases). Germline V lookup: CDR1 SGHTA, CDR2 FQGNSA. With 5 bases removed from V and 7 bases from J, the gap between germline ends came to 17 bases. The CDR3 has 14 amino acids. The CDR3 sequence: CASSPLKQGSEAFF. In DNA, the CDR3 is TGTGCCAGCAGCCCCCTTAAGCAGGGGAGTGAAGCTTTCTTT.

The chain has TRBV3-1 (or the pseudogene TRBV3-2) and TRBJ2-7; 9 bases align to TRBD2. CDR1 is LGHDT and CDR2 is YNNKEL in the germline V gene (reference sequence). The V gene end was trimmed by 1 base and the J gene end by 2 bases; junction bases not matched to a gene: 9. The CDR3 spans 17 residues. CDR3 sequence reads: CASSQAALAGPTYEQYF. The DNA of the CDR3 is TGTGCCAGCAGCCAAGCGGCACTAGCGGGCCCGACCTACGAGCAGTACTTC.

This clone was picked up a small number of times. The V gene is TRBV5-1, the J gene TRBJ1-2, with 12 bases aligning to TRBD1. CDR1 and CDR2 from the germline V gene are SGHRS and YFSETQ. Unmatched junction bases numbered 5, after V lost 4 bases and J lost 4 bases. This CDR3 has 15 amino acids. As DNA, the CDR3 is TGCGCCAGCAGCGCGGGACAGGGGGCGACCTATGGCTACACCTTC. As protein: CASSAGQGATYGYTF.

This chain joins TRBV4-1 and TRBJ1-2; D unclear. The CDR3 spans 15 residues. The germline V gene encodes CDR1 MGHRA and CDR2 YSYEKL. V gave up 0 bases and J gave up 2 bases, with 10 bases separating them. The CDR3 protein is CASSQDPGWNYGYTF. CDR3 nucleotide sequence: TGCGCCAGCAGCCAAGACCCAGGCTGGAACTATGGCTACACCTTC.

The chain has TRBV6-6 and TRBJ2-1; 10 positions agree with TRBD2. This CDR3 region has 16 residues. Trimming at V came to 2 bases and at J to 3 bases, leaving 4 bases not matched to a gene. Germline V lookup: CDR1 MNHNY, CDR2 SVGAGI (reference sequence). Here the CDR3 reads CASSYIKRGGYNEQFF. The CDR3 nucleotides are TGTGCCAGCAGTTACATTAAGCGGGGGGGCTACAATGAGCAGTTCTTC.

The chain couples TRBV5-4 to TRBJ2-3; no firm D call. Looked up from germline, CDR1 is SGHNT and CDR2 is YYREEE (reference sequence). The CDR3 has 17 residues. The V gene lost 4 bases and the J gene lost 0 bases, with 18 bases spanning the gap. The CDR3, as DNA: TGTGCCAGCAGCGACCAGATCAAAGGGCCTAGCACAGATACGCAGTATTTT. Amino acid sequence: CASSDQIKGPSTDTQYF.